A single sample is the source of the 24 T cell receptor beta chains below, sequenced in a study of T cells after yellow fever vaccination. TCRdb itself ran the 5' RACE reads through MiXCR, one entry per CDR3 protein. Of some 250,000 distinct CDR3 sequences detected, approximately 3.6% appear once; the ten largest clones hold around a fifth. Sequences were derived from PBMCs, sampled 15 days after the yellow fever booster vaccination. The receptors stem from a man aged 18 to 35 who received the YFV17D yellow fever vaccine.

The table lists this clonotype with many counts. The gene calls are TRBV15 and TRBJ2-7; unclear D gene. The CDR3 sequence is 12 residues long. Trimming stripped 0 bases from V and 10 bases from J, with 10 bases between. CDR1 LNHNV and CDR2 YYDKDF come from the germline V gene (reference sequence). The CDR3 here is CATSRDQWHQYF. In nucleotides, the CDR3 is TGTGCCACCAGCAGAGATCAATGGCACCAGTACTTC.

In regard to this clonotype: This may be a read error: a much more frequent sequence differs by one nucleotide. V and J are TRBV28 and TRBJ2-1; a weak D match, TRBD1 (6 bases). The CDR3 consists of 14 residues. The V gene's germline CDR1 is MDHEN and CDR2 SYDVKM. The CDR3 is CASSRVNRANAQFF. Here the CDR3 DNA reads TGTGCCAGCAGTCGAGTGAACAGGGCCAATGCGCAGTTCTTC.

Ten or more counts support this clonotype. The chain couples TRBV5-1 to TRBJ2-5, with 9 bases matching TRBD2. The CDR3 is 17 residues long. Trimming cost V 5 bases and J 4 bases; bases outside gene matches: 15. The germline gives CDR1 SGHRS, CDR2 YFSETQ. The CDR3 sequence: CASRPGLRGGGGETQYF. The CDR3 DNA sequence: TGCGCCAGCAGACCAGGTTTGCGGGGGGGCGGAGGAGAGACCCAGTACTTC.

This clonotype occurred many times. The chain has TRBV19 and TRBJ1-5; D unresolved. Germline V gives CDR1 LNHDA, CDR2 SQIVND (reference sequence). This CDR3 contains 16 residues. Deletions cut 0 bases from V and 5 bases from J, with 14 bases between. The CDR3 DNA reads as TGTGCCAGTAGTATAGATCAAGGGTTCGGGGATCAGCCCCAGCATTTT. Translated, it gives CASSIDQGFGDQPQHF. Supplemented by reference TRBV19 and TRBJ1-5, the full variable domain reads DGGITQSPKYLFRKEGQNVTLSCEQNLNHDAMYWYRQDPGQGLRLIYYSQIVNDFQKGDIAEGYSVSREKKESFPLTVTSAQKNPTAFYLCASSIDQGFGDQPQHFGDGTRLSIL.

There are many counts of this clonotype. The chain joins TRBV12-3 or TRBV12-4 to TRBJ2-1, with TRBD2 matching 8 bases. The CDR3 spans 15 residues. The V gene end was trimmed by 7 bases and the J gene end by 8 bases; junction bases not matched to a gene: 13. CDR3 residues: CASTPPGGPFYEQFF. CDR3 DNA: TGTGCCAGCACCCCCCCGGGGGGGCCTTTTTATGAGCAGTTCTTC.

This clonotype was detected a few times. The V call is TRBV5-6, the J call TRBJ2-3; D call uncertain. This CDR3 is 14 amino acids long. Deletions cut 3 bases from V and 5 bases from J, with 13 bases between. Per the germline V gene, CDR1 is SGHDT and CDR2 is YYEEEE. The CDR3 DNA is TGTGCCAGCAGCTCCCCTGTGCAGCGAGATACGCAGTATTTT. Its translation: CASSSPVQRDTQYF.

Many counts were recorded for this clonotype. The V call is TRBV5-1, the J call TRBJ1-6, with no clear D. The CDR3 has 11 amino acids. Germline values: CDR1 SGHRS, CDR2 YFSETQ. The V end was cut by 0 bases, the J end by 13 bases, with 5 bases between. The CDR3 loop reads CASSLERPLHF. In DNA form, the CDR3 reads TGCGCCAGCAGCTTGGAACGGCCCCTCCACTTT.

This clonotype was recorded many times. V gene TRBV5-1 combines with J gene TRBJ2-3; a weak D match, TRBD2 (6 bases). The CDR3 totals 14 residues. Germline loops: CDR1 SGHRS, CDR2 YFSETQ. The V end lost 4 bases, the J end lost 2 bases, and 11 bases lay between the germline ends. The chain's CDR3 is CASSIGLPTDTQYF. CDR3 nucleotides: TGCGCCAGCAGCATCGGACTACCCACAGATACGCAGTATTTT.

This clonotype has at least ten counts. The chain employs TRBV7-9 and TRBJ1-4; D call uncertain. Trimming took 4 bases from V and 7 from J, leaving 13 bases between them. This CDR3 contains 14 residues. Germline V gene sequence: CDR1 SEHNR, CDR2 FQNEAQ (reference sequence). This chain's CDR3 is CASSSGFEGEKLFF. CDR3 DNA: TGTGCCAGCAGCTCGGGTTTCGAGGGTGAAAAACTGTTTTTT. Complete variable domain (other parts from reference TRBV7-9 and TRBJ1-4): DTGVSQNPRHKITKRGQNVTFRCDPISEHNRLYWYRQTLGQGPEFLTYFQNEAQLEKSRLLSDRFSAERPKGSFSTLEIQRTEQGDSAMYLCASSSGFEGEKLFFGSGTQLSVL.

This clonotype was picked up many times. The chain carries TRBV7-2 and TRBJ1-5; no clear D gene. Trimming took 8 bases from V and 5 from J, leaving 13 bases between them. Per the germline V gene, CDR1 is SGHTA and CDR2 is FQGNSA. CDR3 size: 13 residues. CDR3 nucleotides: TGTGCCAGCGCCGGGCAGGCCGATCAGCCCCAGCATTTT. It specifies CASAGQADQPQHF.

The V call is TRBV5-6, the J call TRBJ2-5; D is perhaps TRBD1 (5 bases). This CDR3 has 14 amino acids. V was trimmed by 2 bases and J by 5 bases, leaving 13 bases between them. Germline V gene data show CDR1 as SGHDT and CDR2 as YYEEEE. The CDR3 DNA follows: TGTGCCAGCAGCTTCTCAGGGTCGTCGGAGACCCAGTACTTC. Residues: CASSFSGSSETQYF.

This chain links TRBV4-3 with TRBJ2-3; TRBD2 agrees at 8 bases. From germline, CDR1 is LGHNA and CDR2 YSLEER. The CDR3 sequence is 16 residues long. With V trimmed by 4 bases and J by 1 base, 7 bases remained unmatched. The CDR3 DNA is TGCGCCAGCAGCCCGGAGCGGGGGTCCGGCACAGATACGCAGTATTTT. This encodes CASSPERGSGTDTQYF.

There are many counts of this clonotype. J is TRBJ2-7 and V is TRBV5-1; D is ambiguous. Germline-derived CDR1 and CDR2 are SGHRS and YFSETQ. The ends were cut back, 0 bases at V and 0 bases at J, with 10 bases in the middle. The CDR3 consists of 15 residues. The CDR3 DNA is TGCGCCAGCAGCTTGGCACCACGGAACTCCTACGAGCAGTACTTC. This codes for CASSLAPRNSYEQYF.

This clonotype was picked up many times. This chain links TRBV4-3 with TRBJ1-4; D unresolved. Trimming stripped 0 bases from V and 12 bases from J, with 11 bases between. CDR1 LGHNA and CDR2 YSLEER come from the germline V gene. This CDR3 contains 13 residues. The CDR3, as DNA: TGCGCCAGCAGCCAAGAAAGGAAGCTTCAACTGTTTTTT. Encoded protein: CASSQERKLQLFF.

The chain has TRBV7-9 and TRBJ1-1; 7 nucleotides align to TRBD1. Germline V gives CDR1 SEHNR, CDR2 FQNEAQ (reference sequence). V dropped 8 bases and J dropped 5; count of bases not matched to a gene: 11. The CDR3 consists of 14 residues. The DNA for the CDR3 is TGTGCCAGCTCTGGGACCGACAGGGATACTGAAGCTTTCTTT. It yields the protein CASSGTDRDTEAFF.

In this sample, this clonotype turned up many times. This chain uses TRBV13 with TRBJ2-3; the D gene is possibly TRBD1 (6 bases). Germline-derived CDR1 and CDR2 are PRHDT and FYEKMQ (reference sequence). Between the trimmed V and J ends, which lost 5 bases and 6 bases, there was a span of 18 bases. The CDR3 totals 15 residues. CDR3 coding DNA: TGTGCCAGCAGCCAACAGGGATGGAGCAGGGATACGCAGTATTTT. This sequence encodes CASSQQGWSRDTQYF.

The sample holds one count of this clonotype. Possible read error: a much larger clone is one base away. This sequence joins TRBV12-3 or TRBV12-4 and TRBJ2-5; the D is unclear. This CDR3 is 13 amino acids long. CDR3 DNA sequence: TGTGCCAGCTCCTGGATCCAACAAGAGAGCCAGTACTTC. This encodes CASSWIQQESQYF.

This clonotype has at least ten counts. J is TRBJ2-7 and V is TRBV10-3; D perhaps matches TRBD1 (5 bases). V lost 6 bases to trimming and J lost 2 bases, with 11 bases between them. The CDR3 is 13 amino acids. The germline gives CDR1 ENHRY, CDR2 SYGVKD. The chain's CDR3 is CAIRPGAAYEQYF. DNA of the CDR3: TGTGCCATCAGGCCTGGGGCAGCCTACGAGCAGTACTTC.

This clonotype has at least ten counts. The gene calls are TRBV6-5 and TRBJ2-1, with TRBD1 as a possible D gene (6 bases). V dropped 7 bases and J dropped 9 bases, with 19 bases sitting between them. Looked up from germline, CDR1 is MNHEY and CDR2 is SVGAGI. The CDR3 loop spans 14 amino acids. Here the CDR3 reads CASTYRGGIGEQFF. The CDR3 bases are TGTGCCAGCACCTACCGAGGGGGAATTGGTGAGCAGTTCTTC.

This clonotype showed up many times. The chain joins TRBV5-1 to TRBJ2-7; 7 nucleotides match TRBD2. This CDR3 has 13 amino acids. With V trimmed by 3 bases and J by 5 bases, 5 bases remained unmatched. Germline CDR1 reads SGHRS; CDR2 reads YFSETQ. The CDR3 loop is CASSWGRGDEQYF. CDR3 nucleotide sequence: TGCGCCAGCAGCTGGGGTCGGGGGGACGAGCAGTACTTC.

Notes on this clonotype: A much larger clone lies one base from this, so it may be a read error. The CDR3 reads CASSTGRQGEETQYF. The CDR3 region has the DNA TGTGCCAGCAGCACTGGACGGCAGGGGGAAGAGACCCAGTACTTC. The chain joins TRBV7-9 to TRBJ2-5, with 7 bases aligning to TRBD1. The CDR3 is 15 residues long. The germline CDR1 and CDR2 sequences are SEHNR and FQNEAQ (reference sequence). The V and J ends lost 5 bases and 3 bases, in that order; junction bases with no gene match: 9.

This clonotype was picked up many times. V usage is TRBV23-1 and J usage is TRBJ1-4, with 7 bases lining up with TRBD1. TRBV23-1 is treated as an ORF (open reading frame) with a function not yet certain. J gave up 8 bases and V 7 bases, and 13 bases lay outside the gene matches. This CDR3 comprises 15 residues. CDR3 residues: CASIIIDRVDEKLFF. In nucleotides, the CDR3 is TGCGCCAGCATCATCATCGACAGGGTTGACGAAAAACTGTTTTTT.

Ten or more counts support this clonotype. V gene TRBV5-4 combines with J gene TRBJ1-6, with TRBD1 matching over 8 bases. CDR3 size: 14 residues. Germline V lookup: CDR1 SGHNT, CDR2 YYREEE (reference sequence). With V trimmed by 2 bases and J by 8 bases, 3 bases remained unmatched. The CDR3 coding sequence is TGTGCCAGCAGCTTCGACAGGGGACATTCACCCCTCCACTTT. Translated: CASSFDRGHSPLHF.

In its sample, this clonotype was seen many times. The chain links TRBV27 to TRBJ2-5, with TRBD2 identical over 9 bases. V dropped 5 bases and J dropped 2; count of bases not matched to a gene: 6. Looked up from germline, CDR1 is MNHEY and CDR2 is SMNVEV (reference sequence). This CDR3 spans 15 amino acids. The CDR3 region has the DNA TGTGCCAGCAGTGGTATTGCGGGGGGGCAAGAGACCCAGTACTTC. It translates to CASSGIAGGQETQYF.